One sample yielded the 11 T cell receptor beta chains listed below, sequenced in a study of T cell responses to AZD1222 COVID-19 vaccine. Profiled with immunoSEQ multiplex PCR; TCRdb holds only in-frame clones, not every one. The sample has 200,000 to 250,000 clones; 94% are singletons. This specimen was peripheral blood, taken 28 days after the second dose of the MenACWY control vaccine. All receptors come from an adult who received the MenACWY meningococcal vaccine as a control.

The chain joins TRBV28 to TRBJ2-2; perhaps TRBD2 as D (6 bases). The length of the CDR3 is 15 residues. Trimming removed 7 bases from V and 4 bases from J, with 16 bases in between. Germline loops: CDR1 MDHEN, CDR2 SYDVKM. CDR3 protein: CASNTNGGATGELFF. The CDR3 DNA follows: TGTGCCAGCAACACGAACGGAGGGGCCACCGGGGAGCTGTTTTTT.

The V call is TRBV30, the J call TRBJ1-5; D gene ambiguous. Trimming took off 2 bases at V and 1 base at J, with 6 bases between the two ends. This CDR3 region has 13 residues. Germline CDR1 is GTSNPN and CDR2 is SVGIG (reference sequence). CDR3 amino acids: CAWSRASNQPQHF. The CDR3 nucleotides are TGTGCCTGGAGTCGGGCGAGCAATCAGCCCCAGCATTTT.

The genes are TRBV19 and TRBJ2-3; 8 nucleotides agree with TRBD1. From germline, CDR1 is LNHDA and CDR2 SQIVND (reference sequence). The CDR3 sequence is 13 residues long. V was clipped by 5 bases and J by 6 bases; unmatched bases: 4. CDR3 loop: CASSAYRGDTQYF. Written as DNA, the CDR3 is TGTGCCAGTAGTGCCTACAGGGGGGATACGCAGTATTTT.

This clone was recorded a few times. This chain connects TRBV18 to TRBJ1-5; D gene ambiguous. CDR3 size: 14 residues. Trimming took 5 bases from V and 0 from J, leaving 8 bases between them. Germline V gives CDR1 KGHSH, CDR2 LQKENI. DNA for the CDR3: TGTGCCAGCTCAGAGGGATATAGCAATCAGCCCCAGCATTTT. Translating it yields CASSEGYSNQPQHF.

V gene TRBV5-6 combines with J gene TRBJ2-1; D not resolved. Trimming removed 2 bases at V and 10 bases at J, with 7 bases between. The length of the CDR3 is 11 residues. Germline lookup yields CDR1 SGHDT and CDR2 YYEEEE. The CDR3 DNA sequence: TGTGCCAGCAGCTTCGTAAAAGAGCAGTTCTTC. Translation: CASSFVKEQFF.

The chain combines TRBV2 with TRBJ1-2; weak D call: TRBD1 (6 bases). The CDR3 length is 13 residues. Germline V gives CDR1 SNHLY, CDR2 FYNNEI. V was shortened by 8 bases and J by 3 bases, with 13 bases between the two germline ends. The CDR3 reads CASGPTGYYGYTF. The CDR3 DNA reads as TGTGCCAGCGGCCCCACAGGGTACTATGGCTACACCTTC.

CDR3 residues: CASSYGTRYEQYF. The CDR3, as DNA: TGTGCCAGCAGTTATGGAACAAGGTACGAGCAGTACTTC. This rearrangement joins TRBV28 to TRBJ2-7, with unresolved D. The ends were cut back, 4 bases at V and 4 bases at J, with 11 bases in the middle. The CDR3 totals 13 residues. Per the germline V gene, CDR1 is MDHEN and CDR2 is SYDVKM.

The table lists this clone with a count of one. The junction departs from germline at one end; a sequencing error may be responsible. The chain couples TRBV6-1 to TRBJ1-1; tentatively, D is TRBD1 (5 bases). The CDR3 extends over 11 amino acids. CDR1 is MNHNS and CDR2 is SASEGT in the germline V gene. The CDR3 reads CASSEGGVRKF. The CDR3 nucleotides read TGTGCCAGCAGTGAGGGAGGGGTCCGCAAATTT.

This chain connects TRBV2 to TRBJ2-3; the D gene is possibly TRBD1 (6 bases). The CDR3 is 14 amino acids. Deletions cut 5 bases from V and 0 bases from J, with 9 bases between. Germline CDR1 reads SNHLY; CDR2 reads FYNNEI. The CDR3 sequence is CASSQQGSTDTQYF. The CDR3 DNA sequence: TGTGCCAGCAGTCAACAGGGTAGCACAGATACGCAGTATTTT.

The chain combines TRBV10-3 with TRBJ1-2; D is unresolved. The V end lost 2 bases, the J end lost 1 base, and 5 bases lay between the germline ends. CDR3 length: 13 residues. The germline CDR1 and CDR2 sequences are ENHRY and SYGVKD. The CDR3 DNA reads TGTGCCATCAGTGAGAAGGATAACTATGGCTACACCTTC. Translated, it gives CAISEKDNYGYTF.

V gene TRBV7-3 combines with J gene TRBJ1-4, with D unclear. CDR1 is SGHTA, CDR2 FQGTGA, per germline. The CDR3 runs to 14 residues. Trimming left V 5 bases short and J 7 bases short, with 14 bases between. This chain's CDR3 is CASSPSGRIEKLFF. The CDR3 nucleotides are TGTGCCAGCAGCCCTAGTGGGAGGATTGAAAAACTGTTTTTT.